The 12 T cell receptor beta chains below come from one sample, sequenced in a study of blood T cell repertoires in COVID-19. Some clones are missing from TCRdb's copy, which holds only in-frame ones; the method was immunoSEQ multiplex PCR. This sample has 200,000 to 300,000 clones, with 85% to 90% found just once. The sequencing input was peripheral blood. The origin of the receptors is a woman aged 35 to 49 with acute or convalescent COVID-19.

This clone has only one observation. CDR3: CASSSLTGAHEQFF. The CDR3 nucleotides read TGTGCCAGCAGCTCACTGACAGGGGCACATGAGCAGTTCTTC. J is TRBJ2-1 and V is TRBV7-6; the match to TRBD1 covers 8 bases. The V and J ends lost 4 bases and 8 bases, in that order; junction bases with no gene match: 7. The CDR3 contains 14 residues. Per the germline V gene, CDR1 is SGHVS and CDR2 is FNYEAQ.

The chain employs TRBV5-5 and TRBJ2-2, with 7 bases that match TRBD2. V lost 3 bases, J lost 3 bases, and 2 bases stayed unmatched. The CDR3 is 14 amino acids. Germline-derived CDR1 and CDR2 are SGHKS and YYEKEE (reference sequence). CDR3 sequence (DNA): TGTGCCAGCAGCTCCCGGGAGGACACCGGGGAGCTGTTTTTT. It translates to CASSSREDTGELFF.

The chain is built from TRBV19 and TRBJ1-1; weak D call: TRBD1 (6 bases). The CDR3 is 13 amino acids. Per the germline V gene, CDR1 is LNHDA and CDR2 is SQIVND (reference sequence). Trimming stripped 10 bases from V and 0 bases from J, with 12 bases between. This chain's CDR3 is CATGQTLNTEAFF. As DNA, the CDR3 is TGTGCCACAGGACAGACATTGAACACTGAAGCTTTCTTT.

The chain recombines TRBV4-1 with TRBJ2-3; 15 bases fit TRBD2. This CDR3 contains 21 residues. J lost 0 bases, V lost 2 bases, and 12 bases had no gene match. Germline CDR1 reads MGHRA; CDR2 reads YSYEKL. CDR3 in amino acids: CASSQIRTSGGVSFSTDTQYF. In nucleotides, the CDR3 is TGCGCCAGCAGCCAAATTAGGACTAGCGGGGGGGTCTCCTTTAGCACAGATACGCAGTATTTT.

The CDR3 protein is CASSSRESDGYTF. The CDR3 bases are TGCGCCAGCAGTAGCAGGGAATCGGATGGCTACACCTTC. V is TRBV5-1 and J is TRBJ1-2, with D tentatively TRBD1 (5 bases). This CDR3 spans 13 amino acids. V lost 5 bases, J lost 6 bases, and 14 bases lay in between. Germline CDR1 reads SGHRS; CDR2 reads YFSETQ. Based on the CDR3 plus reference TRBV5-1 and TRBJ1-2, the full variable domain is KAGVTQTPRYLIKTRGQQVTLSCSPISGHRSVSWYQQTPGQGLQFLFEYFSETQRNKGNFPGRFSGRQFSNSRSEMNVSTLELGDSALYLCASSSRESDGYTFGSGTRLTVV.

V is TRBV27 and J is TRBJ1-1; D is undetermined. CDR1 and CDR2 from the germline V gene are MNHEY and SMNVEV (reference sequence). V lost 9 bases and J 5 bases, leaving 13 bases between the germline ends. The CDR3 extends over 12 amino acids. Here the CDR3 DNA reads TGTGCCAGTAAGAGAGGGAGGACTGAAGCTTTCTTT. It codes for CASKRGRTEAFF.

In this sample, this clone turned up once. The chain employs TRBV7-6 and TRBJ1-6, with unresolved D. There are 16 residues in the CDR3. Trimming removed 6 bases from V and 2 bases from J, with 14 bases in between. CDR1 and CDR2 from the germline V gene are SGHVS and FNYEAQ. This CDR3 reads CASSSGGGTYNSPLHF. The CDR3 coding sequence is TGTGCCAGCAGTTCAGGTGGAGGGACCTATAATTCACCCCTCCACTTT.

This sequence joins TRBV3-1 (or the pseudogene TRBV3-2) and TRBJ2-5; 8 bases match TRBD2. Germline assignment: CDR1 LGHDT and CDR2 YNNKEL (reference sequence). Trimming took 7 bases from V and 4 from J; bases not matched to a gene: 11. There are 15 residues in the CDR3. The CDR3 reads CASTLGAGGRETQYF. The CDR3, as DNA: TGTGCCAGCACCCTCGGGGCGGGGGGCAGAGAGACCCAGTACTTC.

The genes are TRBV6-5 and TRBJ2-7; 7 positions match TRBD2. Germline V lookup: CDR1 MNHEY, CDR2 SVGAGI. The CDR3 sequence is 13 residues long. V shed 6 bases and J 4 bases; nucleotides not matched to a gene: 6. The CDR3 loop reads CASSAHGGYEQYV. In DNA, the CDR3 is TGTGCCAGCAGCGCCCACGGGGGGTACGAGCAGTACGTC.

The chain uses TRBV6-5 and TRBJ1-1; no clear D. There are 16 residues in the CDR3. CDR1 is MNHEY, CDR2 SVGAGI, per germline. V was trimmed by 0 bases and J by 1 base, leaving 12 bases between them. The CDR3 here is CASSYSPGFQNTEAFF. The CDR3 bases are TGTGCCAGCAGTTACTCGCCAGGATTTCAGAACACTGAAGCTTTCTTT.

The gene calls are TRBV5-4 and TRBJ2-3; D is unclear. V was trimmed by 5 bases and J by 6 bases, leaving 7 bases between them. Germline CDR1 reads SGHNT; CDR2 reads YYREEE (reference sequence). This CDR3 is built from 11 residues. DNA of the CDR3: TGTGCCAGCAGTTCCGGGGATACGCAGTATTTT. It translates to CASSSGDTQYF.

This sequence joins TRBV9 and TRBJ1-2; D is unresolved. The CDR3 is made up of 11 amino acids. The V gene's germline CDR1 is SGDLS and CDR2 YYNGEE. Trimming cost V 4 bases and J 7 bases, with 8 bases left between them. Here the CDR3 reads CASSTAGGYTF. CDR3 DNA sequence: TGTGCCAGCAGCACGGCGGGTGGCTACACCTTC.